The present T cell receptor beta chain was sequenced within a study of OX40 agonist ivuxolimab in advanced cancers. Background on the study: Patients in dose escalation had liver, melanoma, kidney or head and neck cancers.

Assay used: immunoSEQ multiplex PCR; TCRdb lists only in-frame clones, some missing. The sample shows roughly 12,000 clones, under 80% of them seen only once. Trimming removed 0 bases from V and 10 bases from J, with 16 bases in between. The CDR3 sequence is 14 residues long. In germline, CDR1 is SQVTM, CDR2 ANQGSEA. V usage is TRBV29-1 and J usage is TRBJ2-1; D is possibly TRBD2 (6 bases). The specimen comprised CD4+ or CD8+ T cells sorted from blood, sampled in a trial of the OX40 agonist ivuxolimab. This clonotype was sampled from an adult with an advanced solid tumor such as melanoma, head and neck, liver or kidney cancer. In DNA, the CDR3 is TGCAGCGTTGAAGATAGTAACGGGAGTCTAGAGCAGTTCTTC. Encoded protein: CSVEDSNGSLEQFF.